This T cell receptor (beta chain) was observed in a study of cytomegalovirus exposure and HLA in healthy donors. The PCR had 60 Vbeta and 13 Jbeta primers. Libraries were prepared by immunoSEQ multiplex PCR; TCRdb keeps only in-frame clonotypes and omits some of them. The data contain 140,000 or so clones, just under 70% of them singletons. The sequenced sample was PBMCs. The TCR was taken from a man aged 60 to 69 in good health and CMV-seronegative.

The CDR3 sequence: CASSLDRVAYNEQFF. CDR3 in DNA: TGTGCCAGCAGCTTGGACAGGGTCGCCTACAATGAGCAGTTCTTC. V and J are TRBV5-4 and TRBJ2-1; D is perhaps TRBD1 (6 bases). The CDR3 is 15 amino acids. Trimming took off 0 bases at V and 2 bases at J, with 9 bases between the two ends. Germline CDR1 SGHNT, CDR2 YYREEE (reference sequence).